This T cell receptor (beta chain) is drawn from a study of OX40 agonist ivuxolimab in advanced cancers. Notes on the study in general: Some patients without response likewise showed low normalized clonal expansion. Clones of CD4+ and CD8+ blood T cells grew by week 6 at doses of 0.1 to 3.0 mg/kg. Compared with CD4+, CD8+ T cells on average had more expanded clones.

The sample holds one count of this clone. Its antigen is unknown. Sequencing used immunoSEQ multiplex PCR; TCRdb keeps in-frame clones, though not all of them. There are some 87,000 clones in the sample; around 91% occur only once, and around 1.5% lies in the top ten. Researchers took blood at baseline, on cycle 4 day 1, and on cycle 7 day 1. V lost 0 bases and J 2 bases, leaving 14 bases between the germline ends. The length of the CDR3 is 16 residues. Germline CDR1 and CDR2: PRHDT and FYEKMQ (reference sequence). This clonotype was obtained from an adult with an advanced solid tumor such as melanoma, head and neck, liver or kidney cancer. The chain has TRBV13 and TRBJ2-7; D may match TRBD1 or TRBD2 (6 bases each). The sequencing here drew on CD4+ or CD8+ T cells sorted from blood, taken in a trial of the OX40 agonist ivuxolimab. As DNA, the CDR3 is TGTGCCAGCAGCTTAGGAGGGGGGAGGAGGGCCTACGAGCAGTACTTC. Translated: CASSLGGGRRAYEQYF.